These T cell receptor beta chains were read from a single sample in a study of T cell responses to AZD1222 COVID-19 vaccine. Sequencing used immunoSEQ multiplex PCR; TCRdb keeps in-frame clones, though not all of them. This sample has approximately 150,000 clones; about 87% occur once, and the top ten carry roughly 2%. Material: peripheral blood, obtained on day 0 of AZD1222 vaccination. The origin of the receptors is an adult in good health. CDR3s include the opening cysteine and the closing phenylalanine or tryptophan. A D gene is named only where the DNA matches it firmly. A clone size is listed for some rows: how often the clone was seen (once, few, many), or a class if it is expanded.

D gene	J gene	V gene	clone size	CDR3 protein	CDR3 DNA
-	TRBJ1-1	TRBV30	-	CAWGPGNTEAFF	TGTGCCTGGGGCCCGGGGAACACTGAAGCTTTCTTT
-	TRBJ2-2	TRBV6-2/TRBV6-3	-	CASSYAGGGELFF	TGTGCCAGCAGTTACGCCGGGGGCGGGGAGCTGTTTTTT
-	TRBJ2-7	TRBV27	-	CASKAGSLVEQYF	TGTGCCAGCAAAGCCGGCAGCCTGGTTGAGCAGTACTTC
-	TRBJ1-5	TRBV28	-	CASSLQAGANQPQHF	TGTGCCAGCAGTTTACAGGCTGGGGCCAATCAGCCCCAGCATTTT
-	TRBJ1-1	TRBV11-3	-	CASSIGDTEAFF	TGTGCCAGCAGCATAGGGGACACTGAAGCTTTCTTT
-	TRBJ2-3	TRBV7-9	few	CASSFRERWDTQYF	TGTGCCAGCAGCTTTCGGGAGCGGTGGGATACGCAGTATTTT
TRBD2	TRBJ2-3	TRBV18	-	CASSLTSGITDTQYF	TGTGCCAGCTCACTAACTAGCGGGATCACAGATACGCAGTATTTT
-	TRBJ2-7	TRBV9	-	CASSPRMTGLSEQYF	TGTGCCAGCAGCCCTCGTATGACAGGTCTGTCCGAGCAGTACTTC
TRBD1	TRBJ1-5	TRBV23-1	once	CASSQADRDQPQHF	TGCGCCAGCAGTCAAGCCGACAGGGATCAGCCCCAGCATTTT
TRBD2	TRBJ2-1	TRBV19	-	CASSIGSGSIDEQFF	TGTGCCAGTAGTATTGGAAGCGGGAGTATCGATGAGCAGTTCTTC
-	TRBJ1-6	TRBV30	-	CASRVWRGMGNSPLHF	TGTGCCTCTCGTGTGTGGAGAGGAATGGGAAATTCACCCCTCCACTTT
TRBD1	TRBJ1-1	TRBV30	-	CAWRDRVTEAFF	TGTGCCTGGAGGGACAGGGTCACTGAAGCTTTCTTT
TRBD2	TRBJ2-1	TRBV2	-	CASSAGALYNEQFF	TGTGCCAGCTCTGCGGGAGCCCTTTACAATGAGCAGTTCTTC
TRBD2	TRBJ2-3	TRBV6-4	-	CASKATSGTDTQYF	TGTGCCAGCAAGGCCACTAGCGGCACAGATACGCAGTATTTT
-	TRBJ2-1	TRBV4-2	-	CASSQDMGASNEQFF	TGTGCCAGCAGCCAAGATATGGGCGCGAGCAATGAGCAGTTCTTC
-	TRBJ2-1	TRBV6-5	-	CASSFTQGNEQFF	TGTGCCAGCAGTTTCACACAGGGCAATGAGCAGTTCTTC
TRBD1	TRBJ2-1	TRBV12-5	-	CASGLGGLRYNEQFF	TGTGCTAGTGGTTTAGGGGGCCTGCGTTACAATGAGCAGTTCTTC
TRBD1	TRBJ2-7	TRBV27	-	CASSYWGPGGGDEQYF	TGTGCCAGCAGTTATTGGGGTCCAGGGGGTGGAGACGAGCAGTACTTC
-	TRBJ1-5	TRBV24-1	-	CATSPGLNQPQHF	TGTGCCACCAGTCCAGGGCTCAATCAGCCCCAGCATTTT
-	TRBJ1-1	TRBV4-1	-	CASSQGPAYKRDTEAFF	TGCGCCAGCAGCCAAGGACCGGCCTACAAAAGGGACACTGAAGCTTTCTTT
-	TRBJ1-2	TRBV7-2	once	CASSYRVRYGYTF	TGTGCCAGCAGCTACAGGGTGAGGTATGGCTACACCTTC
-	TRBJ1-5	TRBV4-2	-	CASSPRGGGYGQPQHF	TGTGCCAGCAGCCCTCGGGGAGGGGGGTATGGTCAGCCCCAGCATTTT
-	TRBJ1-4	TRBV5-1	-	CASSADLNEKLFF	TGCGCCAGCAGCGCGGACCTTAATGAAAAACTGTTTTTT
-	TRBJ2-7	TRBV28	-	CASRRVSYEQYF	TGTGCCAGCCGACGGGTTTCCTACGAGCAGTACTTC
TRBD1	TRBJ1-1	TRBV7-2	-	CASSLARGQKNTEAFF	TGTGCCAGCAGCTTAGCCAGGGGACAGAAAAACACTGAAGCTTTCTTT
-	TRBJ2-5	TRBV7-6	-	CASSLGPARGQETQYF	TGTGCCAGCAGCTTAGGCCCCGCCAGGGGCCAAGAGACCCAGTACTTC
-	TRBJ1-5	TRBV30	-	CAWSVGGHQPQHF	TGTGCCTGGAGTGTGGGGGGGCATCAGCCCCAGCATTTT
-	TRBJ1-5	TRBV28	-	CASMEGVNQPQHF	TGTGCCTCCATGGAGGGGGTCAATCAGCCCCAGCATTTT
-	TRBJ1-5	TRBV27	-	CASSLSKKNINRRQPQHF	TGTGCCAGCAGTTTATCGAAAAAAAATATTAACAGGAGACAGCCCCAGCATTTT
-	TRBJ2-2	TRBV6-2/TRBV6-3	-	CASSPAGNTGELFF	TGTGCCAGCAGCCCTGCCGGGAACACCGGGGAGCTGTTTTTT
-	TRBJ2-1	TRBV7-2	-	CASSHPRNEQFF	TGTGCCAGCAGCCATCCACGCAATGAGCAGTTCTTC
TRBD2	TRBJ2-7	TRBV7-8	-	CASSLVGFASGRYYEQYF	TGTGCCAGCAGCTTAGTCGGTTTCGCTAGCGGGAGGTACTACGAGCAGTACTTC
TRBD1	TRBJ1-2	TRBV3-1/TRBV3-2	-	CASSPTWTGGYGYTF	TGTGCCAGCAGCCCAACGTGGACAGGGGGTTATGGCTACACCTTC
-	TRBJ1-2	TRBV28	-	CASSITGVEGYTF	TGTGCCAGCAGCATCACGGGGGTGGAGGGCTACACCTTC
-	TRBJ1-2	TRBV5-1	-	CASSLRTLADGYTF	TGCGCCAGCAGCTTGCGGACTTTGGCGGATGGCTACACCTTC
TRBD2	TRBJ2-3	TRBV11-3	-	CASSSLAGVNTQYF	TGTGCCAGCAGCTCCTTAGCGGGAGTAAATACGCAGTATTTT